This T cell receptor beta chain was recovered during a study of cytomegalovirus exposure and HLA in healthy donors. Overall study results and limits: Rarity characterized most TCR sequences, yet some public TCRs appeared in many donors.

With regard to this clone: The antigen is unknown.

Amplification used 60 Vbeta primers and 13 Jbeta primers. TCRdb's copy holds only in-frame clones and misses some; the assay was immunoSEQ multiplex PCR. In the table there are 150,000 to 200,000 clones, around 85% of which are singletons. Germline CDR1 and CDR2: SNHLY and FYNNEI. This CDR3 has 15 residues. Trimming pared 6 bases from V and 3 bases from J, leaving 17 bases between. The sample consisted of PBMCs. This clonotype was obtained from a man between 35 and 55 years old in good health and CMV-seropositive. This chain connects TRBV2 to TRBJ1-1, with TRBD1 as a possible D gene (6 bases). As DNA, the CDR3 is TGTGCCAGCAGGGATACGGGACAAACTTACACTGAAGCTTTCTTT. Translation gives CASRDTGQTYTEAFF. Complete variable domain (other parts from reference TRBV2 and TRBJ1-1): EPEVTQTPSHQVTQMGQEVILRCVPISNHLYFYWYRQILGQKVEFLVSFYNNEISEKSEIFDDQFSVERPDGSNFTLKIRSTKLEDSAMYFCASRDTGQTYTEAFFGQGTRLTVV.